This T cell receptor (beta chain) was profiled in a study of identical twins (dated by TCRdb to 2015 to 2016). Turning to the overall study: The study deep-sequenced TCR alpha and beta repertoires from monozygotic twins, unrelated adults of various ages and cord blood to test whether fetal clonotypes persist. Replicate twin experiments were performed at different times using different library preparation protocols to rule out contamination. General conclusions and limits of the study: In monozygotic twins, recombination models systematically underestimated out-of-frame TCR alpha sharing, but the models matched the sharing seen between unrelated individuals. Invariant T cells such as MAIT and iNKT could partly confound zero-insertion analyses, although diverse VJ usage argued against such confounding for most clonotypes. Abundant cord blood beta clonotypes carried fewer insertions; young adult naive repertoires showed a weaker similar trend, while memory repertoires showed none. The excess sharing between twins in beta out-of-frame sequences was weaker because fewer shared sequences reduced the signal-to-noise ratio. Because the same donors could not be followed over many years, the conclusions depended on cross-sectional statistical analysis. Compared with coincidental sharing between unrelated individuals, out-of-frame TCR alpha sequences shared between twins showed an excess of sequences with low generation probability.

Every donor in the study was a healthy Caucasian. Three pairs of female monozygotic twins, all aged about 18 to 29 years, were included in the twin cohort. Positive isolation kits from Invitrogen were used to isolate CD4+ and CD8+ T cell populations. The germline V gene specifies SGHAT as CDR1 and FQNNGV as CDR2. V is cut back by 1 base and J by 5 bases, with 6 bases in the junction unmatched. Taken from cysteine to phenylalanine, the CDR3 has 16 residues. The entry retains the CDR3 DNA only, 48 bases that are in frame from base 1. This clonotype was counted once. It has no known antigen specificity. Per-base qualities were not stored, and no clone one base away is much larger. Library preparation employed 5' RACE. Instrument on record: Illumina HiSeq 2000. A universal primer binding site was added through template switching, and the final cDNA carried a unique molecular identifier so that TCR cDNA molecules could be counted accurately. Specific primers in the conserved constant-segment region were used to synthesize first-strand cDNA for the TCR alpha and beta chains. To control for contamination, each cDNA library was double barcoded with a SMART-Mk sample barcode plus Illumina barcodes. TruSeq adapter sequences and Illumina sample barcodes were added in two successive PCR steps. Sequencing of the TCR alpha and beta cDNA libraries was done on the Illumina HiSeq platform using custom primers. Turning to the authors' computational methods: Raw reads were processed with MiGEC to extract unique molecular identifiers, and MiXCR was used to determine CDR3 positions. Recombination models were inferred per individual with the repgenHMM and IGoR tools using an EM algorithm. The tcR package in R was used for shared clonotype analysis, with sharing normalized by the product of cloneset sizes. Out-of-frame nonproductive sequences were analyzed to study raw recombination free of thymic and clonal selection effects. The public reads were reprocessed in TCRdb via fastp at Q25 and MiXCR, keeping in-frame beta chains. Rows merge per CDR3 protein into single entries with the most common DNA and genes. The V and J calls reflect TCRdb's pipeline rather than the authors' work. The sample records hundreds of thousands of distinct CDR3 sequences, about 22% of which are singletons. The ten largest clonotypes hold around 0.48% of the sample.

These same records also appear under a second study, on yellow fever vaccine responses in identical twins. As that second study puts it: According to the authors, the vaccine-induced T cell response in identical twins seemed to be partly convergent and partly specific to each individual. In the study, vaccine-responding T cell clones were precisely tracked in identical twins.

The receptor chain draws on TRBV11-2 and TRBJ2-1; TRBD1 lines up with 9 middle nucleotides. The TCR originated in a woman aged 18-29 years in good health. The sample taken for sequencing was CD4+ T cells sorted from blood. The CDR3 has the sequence CASSLVGGQGHNEQFF. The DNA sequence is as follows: TGTGCCAGCAGCTTAGTGGGGGGACAGGGACACAATGAGCAGTTCTTC.